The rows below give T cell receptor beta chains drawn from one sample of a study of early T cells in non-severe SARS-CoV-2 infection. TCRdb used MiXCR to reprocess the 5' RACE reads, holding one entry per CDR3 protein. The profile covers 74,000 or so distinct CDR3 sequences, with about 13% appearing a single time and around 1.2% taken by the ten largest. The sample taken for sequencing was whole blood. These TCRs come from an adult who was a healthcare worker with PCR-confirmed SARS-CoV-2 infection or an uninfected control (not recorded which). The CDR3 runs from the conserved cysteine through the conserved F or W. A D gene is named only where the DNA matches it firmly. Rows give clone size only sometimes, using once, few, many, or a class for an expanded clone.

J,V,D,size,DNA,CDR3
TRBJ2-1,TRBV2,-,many,TGTGCCAGCAGCCTTATGCAGGGGAATGAGCAGTTCTTC,CASSLMQGNEQFF
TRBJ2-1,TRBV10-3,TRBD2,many,TGTGCCATCGGGACTAGCGGGAAGGATGAGCAGTTCTTC,CAIGTSGKDEQFF
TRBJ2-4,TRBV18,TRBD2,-,TGTGCCAGCTCAACTAGCGCTTTATCGGGAAACATTCAGTACTTC,CASSTSALSGNIQYF
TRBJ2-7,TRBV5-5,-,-,TGTGCCAGTGAGGGAGCAGAATCCTACGAGCAGTACTTC,CASEGAESYEQYF
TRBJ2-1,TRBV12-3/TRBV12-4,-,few,TGTGCCAGCAGTTACCGGGACTCTAGTTACAATGAGCAGTTCTTC,CASSYRDSSYNEQFF
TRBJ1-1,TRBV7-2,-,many,TGTGCCAGCAGCTTATGGGCGCGGGCTCCGCTTGAAGCTTTCTTT,CASSLWARAPLEAFF
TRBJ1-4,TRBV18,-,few,TGTGCCAGCTCAGGGGGATATGAAAAACTGTTTTTT,CASSGGYEKLFF
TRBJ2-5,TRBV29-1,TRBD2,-,TGCAGCGTTGAGGAGGCAGGGAGGGGAGAGACCCAGTACTTC,CSVEEAGRGETQYF
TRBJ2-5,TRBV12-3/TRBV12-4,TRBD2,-,TGTGCCAGCAGCCCGGGACTAACTAGAGAGACCCAGTACTTC,CASSPGLTRETQYF
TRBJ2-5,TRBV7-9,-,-,TGTGCCAGCATCCCCACGTACCAAGAGACCCAGTACTTC,CASIPTYQETQYF
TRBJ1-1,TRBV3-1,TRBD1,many,TGTGCCAGCAGCCCCGACAGGGGAAAAAGGACTGAAGCTTTCTTT,CASSPDRGKRTEAFF
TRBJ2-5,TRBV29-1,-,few,TGCAGCGTTGAGGAGACCCAGTACTTC,CSVEETQYF
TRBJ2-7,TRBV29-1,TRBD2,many,TGCAGCGTCGTCGGTGGGCTAGCGGGACCTAGGGAGCAGTACTTC,CSVVGGLAGPREQYF
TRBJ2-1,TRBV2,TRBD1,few,TGTGCCAGCAGTGAAGGGGGGACAGGGTCCTACAATGAGCAGTTCTTC,CASSEGGTGSYNEQFF
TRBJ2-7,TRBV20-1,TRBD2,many,TGCAGTGTTACCGGGACTAGCGGGAACGAGCAGTACTTC,CSVTGTSGNEQYF
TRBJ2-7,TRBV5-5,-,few,TGTGCCAGCAGATCACCGGGACCCAACGACCACGAGCAGTACTTC,CASRSPGPNDHEQYF